The 25 T cell receptor beta chains presented below share a single source sample, sequenced in a study of T cells after yellow fever vaccination. One entry per CDR3 protein results from TCRdb running MiXCR on the 5' RACE reads. The sample holds 45,000 to 65,000 distinct CDR3 sequences, 5% to 8.5% seen once. This specimen consisted of CD8+ T cells not binding an NS4B(214-222) dextramer, sorted from PBMCs, obtained around 45 days after the first yellow fever vaccination. These receptors originate from a man aged 18 to 29 who received the YFV17D yellow fever vaccine.

Only a few counts were recorded for this clonotype. This rearrangement joins TRBV21-1 to TRBJ2-1; no DNA check was done on the table's D call, TRBD2. TRBV21-1 is recorded as a pseudogene. The CDR3 length is 14 residues. The CDR3 region is CASSKRVGEDEQFF. The CDR3 DNA is TGTGCCAGCAGCAAACGGGTAGGGGAAGATGAGCAGTTCTTC.

The genes are TRBV19 and TRBJ2-1, with D possibly TRBD2 on 5 matching bases. The CDR3 totals 13 residues. Trimming cost V 7 bases and J 9 bases, with 16 bases left between them. The germline V gene has CDR1 LNHDA and CDR2 SQIVND (reference sequence). CDR3 amino acids: CASNWRTGGEQFF. The CDR3 bases are TGTGCCAGTAATTGGAGGACCGGTGGTGAGCAGTTCTTC. Full variable domain (outside the CDR3, taken from reference TRBV19 and TRBJ2-1): DGGITQSPKYLFRKEGQNVTLSCEQNLNHDAMYWYRQDPGQGLRLIYYSQIVNDFQKGDIAEGYSVSREKKESFPLTVTSAQKNPTAFYLCASNWRTGGEQFFGPGTRLTVL.

This clonotype was counted only a few times. The chain combines TRBV5-6 with TRBJ2-1; 10 bases align to TRBD2. The J segment lost 7 bases and the V segment lost 3 bases, leaving 10 bases of the junction unmatched. The CDR3 has 16 amino acids. CDR1 SGHDT and CDR2 YYEEEE come from the germline V gene. DNA for the CDR3: TGTGCCAGCAGCTGGGTAGCGGGGGGCCGGGGGAATGAGCAGTTCTTC. Amino acids: CASSWVAGGRGNEQFF.

The rearrangement uses TRBV5-1 and TRBJ2-7; the D is unclear. The CDR3 extends over 15 amino acids. CDR1 is SGHRS and CDR2 is YFSETQ in the germline V gene. Trimming took 4 bases from V and 3 from J, leaving 17 bases between them. As DNA, the CDR3 is TGCGCCAGCAGCCCGGAACTAAGAAGAGGCTACGAGCAGTACTTC. This encodes CASSPELRRGYEQYF.

The V call is TRBV5-2, the J call TRBJ2-1; the table's D gene call, TRBD1, was not cross checked with the DNA. TRBV5-2 is annotated as a pseudogene. This CDR3 has 14 amino acids. The CDR3 region has the DNA TGTGCCATGGGCCCCGGGCGACGCTGCTATGAGCAGTTCTTC. This encodes CAMGPGRRCYEQFF.

This chain joins TRBV5-3 and TRBJ2-1; D remains ambiguous. TRBV5-3 is classed as an ORF, of uncertain function. This CDR3 is built from 14 residues. Trimming removed 9 bases from V and 5 bases from J, with 18 bases in between. The CDR3 sequence is CAMGPGRRHNEQFF. CDR3 DNA sequence: TGTGCCATGGGCCCCGGGCGACGGCACAATGAGCAGTTCTTC.

As to this clonotype: A read error may produce the germline difference seen at one junction end. The chain uses TRBV7-8 and TRBJ1-3; D gene unclear. The germline V gene has CDR1 SGHVS and CDR2 FQNEAQ. The CDR3 covers 18 residues. For the CDR3, the DNA is TGTGCCCGCAGCTTAGCGCGCCCCGGGGATTCCCCTGGAAACACCATATATTTT. Its protein is CARSLARPGDSPGNTIYF.

This clonotype has only a few counts. The CDR3 bases are TGTGCCAGCAGTCTCGGTTTGGGGGGGTACGGCAATCAGCCCCAGCATTTT. Protein: CASSLGLGGYGNQPQHF. The chain combines TRBV27 with TRBJ1-5; a weak D match, TRBD1 (5 bases). The length of the CDR3 is 17 residues. Trimming took off 5 bases at V and 2 bases at J, with 19 bases between the two ends. Germline CDR1 reads MNHEY; CDR2 reads SMNVEV (reference sequence).

At least ten counts were recorded for this clonotype. The genes are TRBV7-9 and TRBJ2-7, with 8 nucleotides matching TRBD2. CDR3 length: 13 amino acids. V lost 4 bases and J lost 7; bases outside the gene matches: 6. Germline values: CDR1 SEHNR, CDR2 FQNEAQ (reference sequence). The CDR3 loop reads CASSSPGGDEQYV. The CDR3 nucleotides are TGTGCCAGCAGCTCACCGGGGGGGGATGAGCAGTACGTC.

The sample holds many counts of this clonotype. The CDR3 protein is CASRGQALFF. The CDR3 DNA sequence: TGTGCCAGCAGGGGGCAGGCCCTTTTCTTT. The chain is built from TRBV27 and TRBJ1-1; D perhaps matches TRBD1 (5 bases). Germline CDR1 is MNHEY and CDR2 is SMNVEV (reference sequence). Trimming cost V 6 bases and J 13 bases, with 12 bases left between them. The CDR3 is made up of 10 amino acids.

The rearrangement links TRBV9 to TRBJ1-2; no definite D call. This CDR3 region has 14 residues. V lost 0 bases and J lost 5, with 11 bases in between. CDR1 is SGDLS and CDR2 is YYNGEE in the germline V gene. The CDR3 protein is CASSVGSGVYGYTF. DNA for the CDR3: TGTGCCAGCAGCGTAGGCTCAGGCGTTTATGGCTACACCTTC.

This clonotype has more than one count but fewer than ten. The chain links TRBV11-2 to TRBJ2-2; 11 nucleotides line up with TRBD2. This CDR3 has 18 amino acids. Unmatched junction bases numbered 13, after V lost 10 bases and J lost 0 bases. From germline, CDR1 is SGHAT and CDR2 FQNNGV. DNA for the CDR3: TGTGCCACCAGGATTAGAACTAGCGGGGGACCGAACACCGGGGAGCTGTTTTTT. The encoded protein is CATRIRTSGGPNTGELFF.

At least ten counts were recorded for this clonotype. The V call is TRBV28, the J call TRBJ2-7; no definite D call. This CDR3 is built from 14 residues. Trimming left V 5 bases short and J 7 bases short, with 18 bases between. Germline V gene sequence: CDR1 MDHEN, CDR2 SYDVKM. Written as DNA, the CDR3 is TGTGCCAGCAGTCGCGGCAGTATGGTGGGGGAGCAGTACGTC. As protein: CASSRGSMVGEQYV.

In this sample, this clonotype turned up many times. The rearrangement joins TRBV11-2 to TRBJ1-4; unclear D gene. V was clipped by 3 bases and J by 2 bases, with 10 bases between them. This CDR3 is 15 amino acids long. Germline CDR1 reads SGHAT; CDR2 reads FQNNGV. Here the CDR3 DNA reads TGTGCCAGCAGCTTGGGAGGGATCACTAATGAAAAACTGTTTTTT. Amino acids: CASSLGGITNEKLFF.

Ten or more counts support this clonotype. The chain uses TRBV4-1 and TRBJ2-7; D unresolved. With 4 bases removed from V and 4 bases from J, the gap between germline ends came to 14 bases. The CDR3 is 14 amino acids. Germline values: CDR1 MGHRA, CDR2 YSYEKL. The CDR3, as DNA: TGCGCCAGCAGCCCGGAACCCCAGCCGTACGAGCAGTACTTC. Amino acids: CASSPEPQPYEQYF.

This clonotype was observed a handful of times. The chain combines TRBV13 with TRBJ2-5, with no clear D. V dropped 4 bases and J dropped 2 bases, with 11 bases sitting between them. Germline V gene sequence: CDR1 PRHDT, CDR2 FYEKMQ (reference sequence). This CDR3 has 14 amino acids. DNA of the CDR3: TGTGCCAGCAGCTACTTGTCTGGGCAAGAGACCCAGTACTTC. Translated: CASSYLSGQETQYF.

J is TRBJ2-5 and V is TRBV7-9, with D unresolved. The CDR3 extends over 12 amino acids. The germline V gene encodes CDR1 SEHNR and CDR2 FQNEAQ (reference sequence). V gave up 3 bases and J gave up 0 bases, with 2 bases separating them. The CDR3 bases are TGTGCCAGCAGCTTGGACCAAGAGACCCAGTACTTC. Translating gives CASSLDQETQYF.

This clonotype was seen many times. The chain is built from TRBV12-3 or TRBV12-4 and TRBJ2-3; 9 bases align to TRBD2. V lost 3 bases, J lost 4 bases, and 5 bases stayed unmatched. The CDR3 has 15 residues. In DNA, the CDR3 is TGTGCCAGCAGTTTGGTAGCGGGGGTGGCAGATACGCAGTATTTT. This codes for CASSLVAGVADTQYF.

This clonotype was observed a handful of times. This chain uses TRBV6-4 with TRBJ2-3; the D gene is possibly TRBD1 (5 bases). Per the germline V gene, CDR1 is MRHNA and CDR2 is SNTAGT. V shed 2 bases and J shed 6 bases, with 18 bases lying between them. This CDR3 contains 16 residues. The DNA for the CDR3 is TGTGCCAGCAGTGACGGGGTGGGGCGGCCGTGGGATACGCAGTATTTT. This gives the protein CASSDGVGRPWDTQYF.

This clonotype was picked up a small number of times. The gene calls are TRBV6-5 and TRBJ1-1; D not certain. The germline V gene encodes CDR1 MNHEY and CDR2 SVGAGI. Trimming removed 2 bases at V and 5 bases at J, with 21 bases between. The CDR3 extends over 17 amino acids. The CDR3 loop is CASSYGAGPTPSTEAFF. As DNA, the CDR3 is TGTGCCAGCAGTTACGGCGCAGGCCCAACTCCATCAACTGAAGCTTTCTTT.

This clonotype showed up many times. The rearrangement links TRBV20-1 to TRBJ2-3; no clear D. The CDR3 is 10 amino acids. The V end was cut by 6 bases, the J end by 4 bases, with 5 bases between. The germline V gene has CDR1 DFQATT and CDR2 SNEGSKA (reference sequence). Here the CDR3 DNA reads TGCAGTGCGTATTCAGATACGCAGTATTTT. Protein sequence: CSAYSDTQYF.

The chain links TRBV4-3 to TRBJ1-1, with TRBD1 as a possible D gene (6 bases). CDR3 length: 13 residues. In germline, CDR1 is LGHNA, CDR2 YSLEER. V shed 1 base and J shed 8 bases, with 11 bases lying between them. The CDR3 loop reads CASSQVSGDEAFF. CDR3 in DNA: TGCGCCAGCAGCCAAGTTTCAGGGGACGAAGCTTTCTTT.

This clonotype occurred many times. V usage is TRBV7-9 and J usage is TRBJ2-2, with D maybe TRBD1 (5 bases). CDR3 size: 14 residues. The V and J ends lost 5 bases and 3 bases respectively, with 10 bases between them. Germline V lookup: CDR1 SEHNR, CDR2 FQNEAQ (reference sequence). CDR3 protein: CASSDSTDTGELFF. In DNA form, the CDR3 reads TGTGCCAGCAGCGACAGTACAGACACCGGGGAGCTGTTTTTT.

This clonotype was seen many times. The chain couples TRBV4-1 to TRBJ1-5, with a tentative D call TRBD1 (5 bases). The CDR3 loop spans 17 amino acids. Trimming took off 0 bases at V and 3 bases at J, with 15 bases between the two ends. The germline V gene encodes CDR1 MGHRA and CDR2 YSYEKL. In DNA form, the CDR3 reads TGCGCCAGCAGCCAAGAGGAATGGGGACTTCCCAATCAGCCCCAGCATTTT. This encodes CASSQEEWGLPNQPQHF.

This chain connects TRBV19 to TRBJ1-1; D perhaps matches TRBD1 (6 bases). The CDR3 runs to 15 residues. Trimming removed 7 bases from V and 0 bases from J, with 15 bases in between. Germline V gives CDR1 LNHDA, CDR2 SQIVND (reference sequence). CDR3 protein: CASTWGRGMNTEAFF. In DNA, the CDR3 is TGTGCCAGTACCTGGGGCAGGGGCATGAACACTGAAGCTTTCTTT. The whole variable domain, remainder taken from reference TRBV19 and TRBJ1-1, is DGGITQSPKYLFRKEGQNVTLSCEQNLNHDAMYWYRQDPGQGLRLIYYSQIVNDFQKGDIAEGYSVSREKKESFPLTVTSAQKNPTAFYLCASTWGRGMNTEAFFGQGTRLTVV.